Given below is one T cell receptor (beta chain) in context. The antigen is undetermined. In the source study's methods: Junction-only sequences without quality scores were provided by ImmunoSEQ, so filtering was different. Using immunoSEQ multiplex PCR, the repertoire was profiled, and TCRdb retains in-frame clones only, with some absent. D and trimming come from the DNA, and the V and J calls and clone size come from that table. The table shows about 1.4 million clones, with approximately 97% occurring only once. This entry belongs to a study of shared clonotypes between healthy human individuals. Findings and caveats of the study: Rarefaction demonstrated incomplete sorted-subset sequencing despite large depth.

Only Caucasian adults living in Nashville, Tennessee served as donors. V shed 4 bases and J shed 2 bases, with 15 bases lying between them. Germline values: CDR1 SNHLY, CDR2 FYNNEI. The CDR3 is made up of 15 amino acids. The clonotype comes from a man aged 25 to 40 in good health. V usage is TRBV2 and J usage is TRBJ2-7, with a weak D call TRBD2 (5 bases). The sequenced sample consisted of naive CD4+ T cells sorted from blood. Subset indicated: CD45RA+ positively selected. The CDR3 reads CASSVTSRGAYEQYF. For the CDR3, the DNA is TGTGCCAGCAGTGTGACGAGCCGGGGAGCCTACGAGCAGTACTTC.